This TCR beta chain originates from a study of blood T cell repertoires in COVID-19. Study in general: Samples came from the United States, Italy and Spain, spanning acute and convalescent COVID-19. Sample material is recorded as cDNA or gDNA derived from T cells, B-cell-depleted T cells, or PBMCs.

This clone was seen a single time. In the authors' workflow: Amplification with reference gene primers provided the estimates of nucleated cell counts. Sequencing used immunoSEQ multiplex PCR; TCRdb keeps in-frame clones, though not all of them. For V, J and clone size, that table is used; D and trimming come from the DNA. Of more than 200,000 clones listed, around four fifths are singletons. This clonotype originated in a woman aged 45 to 65 with acute or convalescent COVID-19. The sequenced sample consisted of peripheral blood.

CDR3 in amino acids: CASSESHTGVNDGYTF. CDR3 coding DNA: TGTGCCAGCAGTGAATCGCATACAGGCGTCAACGATGGCTACACCTTC. V gene TRBV25-1 combines with J gene TRBJ1-2; TRBD1 might be the D (5 bases). The germline gives CDR1 MGHDK, CDR2 SYGVNS. The CDR3 has 16 residues. V was pared by 1 base and J by 6 bases, with 18 bases between.